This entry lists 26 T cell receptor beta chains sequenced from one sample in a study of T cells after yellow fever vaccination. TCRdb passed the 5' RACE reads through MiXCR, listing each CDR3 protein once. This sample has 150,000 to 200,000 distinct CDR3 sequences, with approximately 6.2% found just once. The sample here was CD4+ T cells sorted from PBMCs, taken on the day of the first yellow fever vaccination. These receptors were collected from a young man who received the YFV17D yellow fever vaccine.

The CDR3 DNA reads as TGCGCCAGCATACCGGCTAGCGGGGGGCAAGATACGCAGTATTTT. Its protein is CASIPASGGQDTQYF. This chain links TRBV5-1 with TRBJ2-3; 11 bases fit TRBD2. The CDR3 runs 15 residues. V was pared by 6 bases and J by 5 bases, with 8 bases of the junction left unmatched. The V gene's germline CDR1 is SGHRS and CDR2 YFSETQ. The complete variable domain, with remaining parts taken from reference TRBV5-1 and TRBJ2-3, reads KAGVTQTPRYLIKTRGQQVTLSCSPISGHRSVSWYQQTPGQGLQFLFEYFSETQRNKGNFPGRFSGRQFSNSRSEMNVSTLELGDSALYLCASIPASGGQDTQYFGPGTRLTVL.

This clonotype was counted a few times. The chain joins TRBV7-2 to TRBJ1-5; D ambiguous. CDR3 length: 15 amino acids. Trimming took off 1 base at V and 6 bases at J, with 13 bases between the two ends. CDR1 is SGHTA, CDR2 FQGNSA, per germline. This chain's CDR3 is CASSLVSGHGQPQHF. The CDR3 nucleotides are TGTGCCAGCAGCTTAGTTAGCGGGCACGGTCAGCCCCAGCATTTT.

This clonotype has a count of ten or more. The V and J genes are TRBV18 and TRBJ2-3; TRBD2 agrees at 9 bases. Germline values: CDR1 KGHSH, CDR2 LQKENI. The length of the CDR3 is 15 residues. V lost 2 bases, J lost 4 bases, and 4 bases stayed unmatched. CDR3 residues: CASSPGTSYPDTQYF. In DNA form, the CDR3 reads TGTGCCAGCTCACCAGGGACTAGCTATCCAGATACGCAGTATTTT.

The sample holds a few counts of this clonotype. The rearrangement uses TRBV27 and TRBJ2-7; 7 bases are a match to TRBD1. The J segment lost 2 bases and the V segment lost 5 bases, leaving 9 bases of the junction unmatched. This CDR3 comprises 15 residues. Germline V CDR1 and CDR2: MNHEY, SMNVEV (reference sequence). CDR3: CASSVNRGEAYEQYF. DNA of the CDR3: TGTGCCAGCAGTGTAAACAGGGGTGAGGCCTACGAGCAGTACTTC.

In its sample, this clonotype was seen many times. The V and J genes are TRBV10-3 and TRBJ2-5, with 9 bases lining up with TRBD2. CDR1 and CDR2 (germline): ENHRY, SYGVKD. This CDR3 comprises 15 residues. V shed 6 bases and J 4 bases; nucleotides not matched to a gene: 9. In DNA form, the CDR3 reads TGTGCCATCAGCCCAGGGGCGGGGGGGCCAGAGACCCAGTACTTC. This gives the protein CAISPGAGGPETQYF.

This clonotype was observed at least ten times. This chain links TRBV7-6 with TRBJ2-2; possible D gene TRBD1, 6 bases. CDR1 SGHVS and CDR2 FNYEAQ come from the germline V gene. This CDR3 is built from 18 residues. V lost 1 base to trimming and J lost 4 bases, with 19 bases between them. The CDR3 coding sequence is TGTGCCAGCAGCTTAGGAACAGGGATTACGGCGAGCACCGGGGAGCTGTTTTTT. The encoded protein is CASSLGTGITASTGELFF.

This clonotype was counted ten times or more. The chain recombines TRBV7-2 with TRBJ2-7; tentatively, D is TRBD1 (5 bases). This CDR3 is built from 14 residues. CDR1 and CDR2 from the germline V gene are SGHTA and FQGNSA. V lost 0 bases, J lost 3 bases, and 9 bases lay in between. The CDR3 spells CASSLAEQGYEQYF. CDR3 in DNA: TGTGCCAGCAGCTTAGCGGAGCAGGGCTACGAGCAGTACTTC.

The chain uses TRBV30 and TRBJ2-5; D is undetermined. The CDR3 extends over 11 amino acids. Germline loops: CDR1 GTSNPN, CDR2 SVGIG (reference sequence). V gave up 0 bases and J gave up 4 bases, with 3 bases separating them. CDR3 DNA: TGTGCCTGGAGTGTACCAGAGACCCAGTACTTC. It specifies CAWSVPETQYF.

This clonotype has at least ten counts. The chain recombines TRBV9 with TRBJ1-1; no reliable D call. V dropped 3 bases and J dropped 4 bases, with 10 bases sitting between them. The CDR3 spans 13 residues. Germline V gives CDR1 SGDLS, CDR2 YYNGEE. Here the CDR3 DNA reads TGTGCCAGCAGCGAACGACCCGGCACTGAAGCTTTCTTT. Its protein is CASSERPGTEAFF.

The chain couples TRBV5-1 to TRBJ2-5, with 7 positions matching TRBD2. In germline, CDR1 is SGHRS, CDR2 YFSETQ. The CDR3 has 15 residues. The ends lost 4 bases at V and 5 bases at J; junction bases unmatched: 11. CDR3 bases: TGCGCCAGCAGCGCCGGACTAGGGGCCGGGGAGACCCAGTACTTC. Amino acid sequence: CASSAGLGAGETQYF.

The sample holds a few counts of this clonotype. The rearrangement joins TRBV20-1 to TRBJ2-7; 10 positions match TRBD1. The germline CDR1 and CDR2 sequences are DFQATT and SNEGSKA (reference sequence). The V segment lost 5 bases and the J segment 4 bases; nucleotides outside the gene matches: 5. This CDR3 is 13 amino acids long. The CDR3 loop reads CSASTGGKYEQYF. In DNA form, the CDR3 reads TGCAGTGCTTCGACAGGGGGCAAATACGAGCAGTACTTC.

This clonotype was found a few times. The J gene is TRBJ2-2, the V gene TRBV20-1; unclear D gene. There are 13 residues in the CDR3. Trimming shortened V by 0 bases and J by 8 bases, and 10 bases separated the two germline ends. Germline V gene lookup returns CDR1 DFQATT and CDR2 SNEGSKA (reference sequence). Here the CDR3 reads CSAREGSRGELFF. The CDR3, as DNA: TGCAGTGCTAGAGAGGGGTCCAGGGGGGAGCTGTTTTTT.

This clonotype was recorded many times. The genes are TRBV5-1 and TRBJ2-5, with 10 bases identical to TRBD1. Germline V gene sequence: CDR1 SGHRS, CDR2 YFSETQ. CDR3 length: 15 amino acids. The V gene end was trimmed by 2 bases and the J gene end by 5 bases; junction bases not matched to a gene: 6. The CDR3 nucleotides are TGCGCCAGCAGCTTCAGACAGGGGGCCGGGGAGACCCAGTACTTC. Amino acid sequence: CASSFRQGAGETQYF.

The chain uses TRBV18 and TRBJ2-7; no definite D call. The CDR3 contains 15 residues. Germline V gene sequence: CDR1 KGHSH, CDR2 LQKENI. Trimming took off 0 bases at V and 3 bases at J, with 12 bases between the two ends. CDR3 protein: CASSPPMQRNYEQYF. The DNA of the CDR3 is TGTGCCAGCTCACCACCGATGCAGCGTAACTACGAGCAGTACTTC.

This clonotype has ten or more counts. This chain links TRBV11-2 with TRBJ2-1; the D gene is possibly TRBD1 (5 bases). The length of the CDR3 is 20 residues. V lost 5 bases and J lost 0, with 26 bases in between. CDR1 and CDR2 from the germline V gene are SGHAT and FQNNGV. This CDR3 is CASSHDIIGVRSSSYNEQFF. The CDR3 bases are TGTGCCAGCAGCCACGACATTATAGGGGTTCGGTCAAGCTCCTACAATGAGCAGTTCTTC.

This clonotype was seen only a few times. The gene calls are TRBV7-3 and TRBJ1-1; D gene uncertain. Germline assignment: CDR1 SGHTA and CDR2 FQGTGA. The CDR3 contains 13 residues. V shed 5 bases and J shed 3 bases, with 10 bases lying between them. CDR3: CASSPFKDTEAFF. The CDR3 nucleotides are TGTGCCAGCAGCCCCTTTAAAGACACTGAAGCTTTCTTT.

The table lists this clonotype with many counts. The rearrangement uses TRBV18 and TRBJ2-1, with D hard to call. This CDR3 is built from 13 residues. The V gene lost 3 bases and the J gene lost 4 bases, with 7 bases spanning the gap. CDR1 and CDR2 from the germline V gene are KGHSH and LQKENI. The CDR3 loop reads CASSPRDYNEQFF. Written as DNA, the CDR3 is TGTGCCAGCTCACCTAGAGATTACAATGAGCAGTTCTTC.

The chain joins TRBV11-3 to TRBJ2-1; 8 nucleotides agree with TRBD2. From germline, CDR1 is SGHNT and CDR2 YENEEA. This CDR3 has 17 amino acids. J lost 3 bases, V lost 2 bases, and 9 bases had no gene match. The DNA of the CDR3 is TGTGCCAGCAGCTTACAGGGGCCCGGGGGGGACTACAATGAGCAGTTCTTC. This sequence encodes CASSLQGPGGDYNEQFF.

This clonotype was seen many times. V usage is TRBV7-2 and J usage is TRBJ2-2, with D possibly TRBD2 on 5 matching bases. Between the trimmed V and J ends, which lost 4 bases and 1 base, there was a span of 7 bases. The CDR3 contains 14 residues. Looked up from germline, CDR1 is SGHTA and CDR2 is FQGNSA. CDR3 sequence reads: CASSSSGNTGELFF. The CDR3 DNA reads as TGTGCCAGCAGCTCCAGCGGGAACACCGGGGAGCTGTTTTTT.

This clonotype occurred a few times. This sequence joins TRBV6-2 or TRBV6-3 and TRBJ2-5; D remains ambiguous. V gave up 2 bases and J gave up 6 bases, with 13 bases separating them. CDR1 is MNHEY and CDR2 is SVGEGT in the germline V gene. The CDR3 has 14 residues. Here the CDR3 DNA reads TGTGCCAGCAGTTACCTGGGCTCCCTACAGACCCAGTACTTC. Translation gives CASSYLGSLQTQYF.

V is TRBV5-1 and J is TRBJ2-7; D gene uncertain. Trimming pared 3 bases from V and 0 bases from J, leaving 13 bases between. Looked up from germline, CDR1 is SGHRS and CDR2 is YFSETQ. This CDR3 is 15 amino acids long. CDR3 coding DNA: TGCGCCAGCAGCTGGGTCGACACGAGCTCCTACGAGCAGTACTTC. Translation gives CASSWVDTSSYEQYF.

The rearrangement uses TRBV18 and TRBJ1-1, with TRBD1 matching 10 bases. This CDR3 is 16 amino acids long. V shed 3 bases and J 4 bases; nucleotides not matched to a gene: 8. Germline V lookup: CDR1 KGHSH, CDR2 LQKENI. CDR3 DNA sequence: TGTGCCAGCTCACCCATGGACAGGGGGTGGGGCACTGAAGCTTTCTTT. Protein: CASSPMDRGWGTEAFF.

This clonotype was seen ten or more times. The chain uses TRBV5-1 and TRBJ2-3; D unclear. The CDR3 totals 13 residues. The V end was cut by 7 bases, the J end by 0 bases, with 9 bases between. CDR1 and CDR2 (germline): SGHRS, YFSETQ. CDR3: CASGEVSTDTQYF. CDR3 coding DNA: TGCGCCAGCGGAGAAGTAAGCACAGATACGCAGTATTTT.

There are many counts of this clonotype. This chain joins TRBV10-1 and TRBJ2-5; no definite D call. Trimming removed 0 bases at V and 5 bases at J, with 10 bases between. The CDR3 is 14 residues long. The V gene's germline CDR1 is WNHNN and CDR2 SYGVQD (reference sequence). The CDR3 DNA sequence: TGCGCCAGCAGTGAGTCAGGAAGTTCGGAGACCCAGTACTTC. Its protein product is CASSESGSSETQYF.

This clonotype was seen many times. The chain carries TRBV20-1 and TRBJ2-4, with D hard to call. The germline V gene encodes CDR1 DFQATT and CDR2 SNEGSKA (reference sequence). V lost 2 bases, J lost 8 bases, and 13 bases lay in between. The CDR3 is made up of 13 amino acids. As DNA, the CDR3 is TGCAGTGCTAGAAATGTGAATGGGGACATTCAGTACTTC. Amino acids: CSARNVNGDIQYF.

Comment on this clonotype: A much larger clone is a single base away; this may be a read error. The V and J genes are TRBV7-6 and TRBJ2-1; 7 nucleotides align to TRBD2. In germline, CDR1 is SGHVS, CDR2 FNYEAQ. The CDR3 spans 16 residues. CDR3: CGSSLARGSSYNEQFF. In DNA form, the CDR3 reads TGTGGCAGCAGCTTAGCGCGGGGGAGCTCCTACAATGAGCAGTTCTTC.